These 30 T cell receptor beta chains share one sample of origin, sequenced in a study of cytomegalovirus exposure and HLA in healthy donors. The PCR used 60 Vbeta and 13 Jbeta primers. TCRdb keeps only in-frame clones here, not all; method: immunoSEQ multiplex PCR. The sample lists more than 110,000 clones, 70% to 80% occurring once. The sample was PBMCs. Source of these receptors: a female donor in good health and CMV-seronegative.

The CDR3 loop reads CASSGNGGDTQYF. In DNA form, the CDR3 reads TGTGCCAGTAGCGGTAATGGAGGTGATACGCAGTATTTT. The gene calls are TRBV19 and TRBJ2-3, with D possibly TRBD2 on 5 matching bases. This CDR3 contains 13 residues. The V gene lost 6 bases and the J gene lost 6 bases, with 13 bases spanning the gap. CDR1 is LNHDA, CDR2 SQIVND, per germline (reference sequence).

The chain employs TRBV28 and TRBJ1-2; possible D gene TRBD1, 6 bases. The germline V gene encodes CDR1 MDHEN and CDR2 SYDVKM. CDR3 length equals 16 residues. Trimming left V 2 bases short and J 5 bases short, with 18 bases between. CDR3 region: CASSLKLTGNWYGYTF. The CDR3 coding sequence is TGTGCCAGCAGTTTAAAATTAACAGGGAATTGGTATGGCTACACCTTC.

The CDR3, as DNA: TGTGCCAGCACCAGGGGGGAAAATCAGCCCCAGCATTTT. Its protein is CASTRGENQPQHF. This chain uses TRBV6-6 with TRBJ1-5; 7 nucleotides align to TRBD1. This CDR3 comprises 13 residues. V shed 7 bases, J shed 4 bases, and the junction held 4 bases outside the gene matches. The V gene's germline CDR1 is MNHNY and CDR2 SVGAGI (reference sequence).

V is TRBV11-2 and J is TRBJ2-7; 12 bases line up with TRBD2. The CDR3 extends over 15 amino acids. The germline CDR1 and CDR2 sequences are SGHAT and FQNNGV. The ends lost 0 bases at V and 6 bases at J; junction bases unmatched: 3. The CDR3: CASSLERLAGVEQYF. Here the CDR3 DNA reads TGTGCCAGCAGCTTAGAGAGACTAGCGGGAGTCGAGCAGTACTTC.

In DNA, the CDR3 is TGTGCCAGCAGCTACTTAACCGGGGGGGCCGGGGAGCTGTTTTTT. This codes for CASSYLTGGAGELFF. The genes are TRBV7-2 and TRBJ2-2; TRBD2 agrees at 8 bases. J was trimmed by 6 bases and V by 4 bases; bases with no gene match: 7. CDR3 size: 15 residues. Germline lookup yields CDR1 SGHTA and CDR2 FQGNSA. Full variable domain (missing parts from reference TRBV7-2 and TRBJ2-2): GAGVSQSPSNKVTEKGKDVELRCDPISGHTALYWYRQSLGQGLEFLIYFQGNSAPDKSGLPSDRFSAERTGGSVSTLTIQRTQQEDSAVYLCASSYLTGGAGELFFGEGSRLTVL.

The CDR3, as DNA: TGTGCCAGTAGCCGGGACAGGCTCGTCACTGAAGCTTTCTTT. It is translated as CASSRDRLVTEAFF. The gene calls are TRBV19 and TRBJ1-1; 8 bases are shared with TRBD1. The CDR3 is made up of 14 amino acids. Germline V lookup: CDR1 LNHDA, CDR2 SQIVND (reference sequence). V shed 6 bases and J 4 bases; nucleotides not matched to a gene: 7. The complete variable domain, with remaining parts taken from reference TRBV19 and TRBJ1-1, reads DGGITQSPKYLFRKEGQNVTLSCEQNLNHDAMYWYRQDPGQGLRLIYYSQIVNDFQKGDIAEGYSVSREKKESFPLTVTSAQKNPTAFYLCASSRDRLVTEAFFGQGTRLTVV.

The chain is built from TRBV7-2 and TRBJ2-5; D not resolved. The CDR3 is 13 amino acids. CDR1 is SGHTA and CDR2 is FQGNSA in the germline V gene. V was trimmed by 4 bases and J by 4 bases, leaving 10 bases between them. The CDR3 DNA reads TGTGCCAGCAGCTCCTCCTATCTAGAGACCCAGTACTTC. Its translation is CASSSSYLETQYF. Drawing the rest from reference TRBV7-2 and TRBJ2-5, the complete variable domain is GAGVSQSPSNKVTEKGKDVELRCDPISGHTALYWYRQSLGQGLEFLIYFQGNSAPDKSGLPSDRFSAERTGGSVSTLTIQRTQQEDSAVYLCASSSSYLETQYFGPGTRLLVL.

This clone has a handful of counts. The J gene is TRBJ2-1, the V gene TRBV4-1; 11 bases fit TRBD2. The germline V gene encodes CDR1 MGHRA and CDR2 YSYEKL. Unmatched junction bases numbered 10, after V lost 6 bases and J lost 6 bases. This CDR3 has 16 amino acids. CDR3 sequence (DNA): TGCGCCAGCAGTTTTGCCTTGGGACTAGCGGCCAATGAGCAGTTCTTC. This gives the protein CASSFALGLAANEQFF.

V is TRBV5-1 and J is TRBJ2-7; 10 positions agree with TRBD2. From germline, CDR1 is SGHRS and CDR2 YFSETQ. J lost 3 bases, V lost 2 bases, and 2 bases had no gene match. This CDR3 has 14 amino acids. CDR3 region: CASSFQRGGYEQYF. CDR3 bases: TGCGCCAGCAGCTTCCAGCGGGGGGGCTACGAGCAGTACTTC.

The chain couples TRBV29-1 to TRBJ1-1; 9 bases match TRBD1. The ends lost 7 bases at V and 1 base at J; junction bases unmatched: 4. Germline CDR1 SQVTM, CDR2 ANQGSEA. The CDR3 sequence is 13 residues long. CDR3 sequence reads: CSAGTGTNTEAFF. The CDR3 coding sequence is TGCAGCGCGGGGACAGGGACGAACACTGAAGCTTTCTTT.

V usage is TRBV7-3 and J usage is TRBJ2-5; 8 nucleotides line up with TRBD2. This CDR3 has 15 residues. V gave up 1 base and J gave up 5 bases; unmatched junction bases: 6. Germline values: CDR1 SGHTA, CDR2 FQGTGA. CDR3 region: CASSLIPGGEETQYF. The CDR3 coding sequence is TGTGCCAGCAGCTTAATTCCGGGGGGGGAGGAGACCCAGTACTTC.

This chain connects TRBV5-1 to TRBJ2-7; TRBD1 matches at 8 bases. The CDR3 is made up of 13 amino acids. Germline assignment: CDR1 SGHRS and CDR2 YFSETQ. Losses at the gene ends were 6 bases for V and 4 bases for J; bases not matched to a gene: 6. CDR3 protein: CASTDRGGYEQYF. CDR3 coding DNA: TGCGCCAGCACCGACAGGGGTGGATACGAGCAGTACTTC.

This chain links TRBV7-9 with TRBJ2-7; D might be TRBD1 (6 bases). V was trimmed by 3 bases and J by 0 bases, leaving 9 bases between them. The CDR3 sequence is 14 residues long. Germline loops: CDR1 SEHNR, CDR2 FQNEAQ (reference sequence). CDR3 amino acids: CASSFGQSSYEQYF. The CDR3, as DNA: TGTGCCAGCAGCTTTGGACAGAGCTCCTACGAGCAGTACTTC.

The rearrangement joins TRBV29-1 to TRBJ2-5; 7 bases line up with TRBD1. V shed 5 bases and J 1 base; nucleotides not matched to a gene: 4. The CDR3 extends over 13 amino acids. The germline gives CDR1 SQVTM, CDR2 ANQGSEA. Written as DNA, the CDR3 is TGCAGCGTTAGACAGGGAACCCAAGAGACCCAGTACTTC. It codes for CSVRQGTQETQYF.

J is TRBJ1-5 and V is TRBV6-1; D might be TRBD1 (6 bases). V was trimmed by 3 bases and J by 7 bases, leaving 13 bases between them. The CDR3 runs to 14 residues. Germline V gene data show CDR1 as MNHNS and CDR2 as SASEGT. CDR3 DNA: TGTGCCAGCAGTGAGGGAGGGGGAGAACAGCCCCAGCATTTT. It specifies CASSEGGGEQPQHF.

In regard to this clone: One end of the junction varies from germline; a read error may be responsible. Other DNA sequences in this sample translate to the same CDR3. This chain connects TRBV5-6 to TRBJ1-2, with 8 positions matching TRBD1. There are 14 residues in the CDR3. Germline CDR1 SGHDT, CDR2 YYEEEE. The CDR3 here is CASSISGGHYGYTF. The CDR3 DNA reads TGCGCCAGCAGCATTTCAGGGGGCCACTATGGCTACACCTTC.

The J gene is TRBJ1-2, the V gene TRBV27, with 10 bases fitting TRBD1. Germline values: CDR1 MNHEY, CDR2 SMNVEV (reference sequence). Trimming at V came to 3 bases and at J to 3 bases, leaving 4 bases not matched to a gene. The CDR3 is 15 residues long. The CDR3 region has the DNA TGTGCCAGCAGTTTTCGACAGGGGGCCTACTATGGCTACACCTTC. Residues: CASSFRQGAYYGYTF.

CDR3 DNA sequence: TGTGCCAGCAGCTGGTCGGGGACTAGCTCCAATGAGCAGTTCTTC. Residues: CASSWSGTSSNEQFF. This chain uses TRBV7-2 with TRBJ2-1; TRBD2 aligns across 9 bases. Germline V gene lookup returns CDR1 SGHTA and CDR2 FQGNSA. CDR3 length: 15 amino acids. The junction had 7 bases not matched to a gene; V was cut back by 4 bases and J by 6 bases.

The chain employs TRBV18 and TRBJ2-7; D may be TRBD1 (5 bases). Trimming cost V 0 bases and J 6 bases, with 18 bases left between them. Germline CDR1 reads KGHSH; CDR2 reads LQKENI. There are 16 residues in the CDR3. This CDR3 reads CASSPPNQGEPREQYF. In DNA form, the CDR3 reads TGTGCCAGCTCACCACCGAACCAAGGGGAACCCCGCGAGCAGTACTTC.

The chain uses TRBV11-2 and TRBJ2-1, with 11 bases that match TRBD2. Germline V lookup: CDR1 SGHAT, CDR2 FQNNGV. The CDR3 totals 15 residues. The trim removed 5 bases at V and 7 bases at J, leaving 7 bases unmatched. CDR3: CASSRGLAAPNEQFF. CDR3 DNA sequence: TGTGCCAGCAGCCGGGGACTAGCGGCACCTAATGAGCAGTTCTTC.

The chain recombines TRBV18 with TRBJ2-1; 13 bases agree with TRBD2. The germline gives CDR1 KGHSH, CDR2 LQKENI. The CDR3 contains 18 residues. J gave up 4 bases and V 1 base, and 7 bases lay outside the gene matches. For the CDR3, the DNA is TGTGCCAGCTCACCACTTTGGACTAGCGGGAGAGAGTACAATGAGCAGTTCTTC. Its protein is CASSPLWTSGREYNEQFF.

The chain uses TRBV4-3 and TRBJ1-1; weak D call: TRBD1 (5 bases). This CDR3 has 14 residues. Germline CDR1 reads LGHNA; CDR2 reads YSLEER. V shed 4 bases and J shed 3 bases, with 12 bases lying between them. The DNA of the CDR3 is TGCGCCAGCAGCCGGACCCCGGGGGACACTGAAGCTTTCTTT. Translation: CASSRTPGDTEAFF.

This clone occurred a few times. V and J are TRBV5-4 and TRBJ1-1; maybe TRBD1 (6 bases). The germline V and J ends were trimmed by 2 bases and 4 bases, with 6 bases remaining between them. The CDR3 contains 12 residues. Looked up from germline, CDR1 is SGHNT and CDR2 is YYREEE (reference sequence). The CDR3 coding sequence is TGTGCCAGCAGCTTACAGGGCACTGAAGCTTTCTTT. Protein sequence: CASSLQGTEAFF.

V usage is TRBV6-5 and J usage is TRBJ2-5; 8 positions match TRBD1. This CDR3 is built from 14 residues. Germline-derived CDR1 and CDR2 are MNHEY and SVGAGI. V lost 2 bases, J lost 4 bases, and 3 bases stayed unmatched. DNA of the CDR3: TGTGCCAGCAGTTACAGGACAGGGCGAGAGACCCAGTACTTC. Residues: CASSYRTGRETQYF.

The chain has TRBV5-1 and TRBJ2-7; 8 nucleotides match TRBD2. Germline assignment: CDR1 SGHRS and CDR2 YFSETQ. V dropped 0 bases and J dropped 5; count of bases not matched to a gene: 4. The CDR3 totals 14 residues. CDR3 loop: CASSLGLANDEQYF. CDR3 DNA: TGCGCCAGCAGCTTGGGACTAGCGAATGACGAGCAGTACTTC.

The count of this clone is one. The CDR3 loop is CASSFLTGVYEQYF. The DNA of the CDR3 is TGTGCCAGCAGCTTCTTGACGGGGGTCTACGAGCAGTACTTC. The chain recombines TRBV7-2 with TRBJ2-7; perhaps TRBD2 as D (6 bases). CDR1 is SGHTA, CDR2 FQGNSA, per germline. Trimming left V 3 bases short and J 3 bases short, with 12 bases between. The CDR3 spans 14 residues.

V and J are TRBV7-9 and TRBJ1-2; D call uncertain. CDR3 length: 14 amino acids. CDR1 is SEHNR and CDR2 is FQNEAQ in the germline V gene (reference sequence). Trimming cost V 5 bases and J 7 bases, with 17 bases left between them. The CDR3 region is CASSPTAARGGYTF. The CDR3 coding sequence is TGTGCCAGCAGCCCCACCGCGGCCCGGGGTGGCTACACCTTC.

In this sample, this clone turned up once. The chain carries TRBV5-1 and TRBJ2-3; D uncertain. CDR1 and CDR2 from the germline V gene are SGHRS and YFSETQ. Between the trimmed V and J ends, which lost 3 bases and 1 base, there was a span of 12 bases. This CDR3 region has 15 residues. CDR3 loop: CASSSLGWGTDTQYF. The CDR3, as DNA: TGCGCCAGCAGCTCCCTCGGGTGGGGCACAGATACGCAGTATTTT.

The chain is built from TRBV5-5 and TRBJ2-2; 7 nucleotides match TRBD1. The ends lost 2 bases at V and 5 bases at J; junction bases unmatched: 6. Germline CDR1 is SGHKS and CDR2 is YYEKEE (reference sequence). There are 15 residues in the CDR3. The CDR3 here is CASSFGNRGTGELFF. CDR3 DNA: TGTGCCAGCAGCTTCGGTAACAGGGGAACCGGGGAGCTGTTTTTT.

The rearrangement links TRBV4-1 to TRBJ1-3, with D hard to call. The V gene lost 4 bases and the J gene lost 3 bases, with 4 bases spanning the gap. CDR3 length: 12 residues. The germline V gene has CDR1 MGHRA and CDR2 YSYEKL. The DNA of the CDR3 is TGCGCCAGCAGCCCGTATGGAAACACCATATATTTT. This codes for CASSPYGNTIYF.